The source of this TCR beta chain is a study of blood T cell repertoires in COVID-19 (dated by TCRdb to 2019 to 2021). Regarding the study in general: Collaborator samples came from the United States, Italy and Spain and covered acute and convalescent phases of COVID-19. The samples were drawn from the first 160 participants of the ongoing ImmuneRACE study and from 950 to 1,500 subjects provided by 6 global collaborators. A de-identified subject ID, COVID-19 status, age in years and sex were almost always included in the sample metadata. The prospective study material was composed of cDNA or gDNA derived from T cells, B-cell-depleted T cells, or PBMCs. Where available, HLA class I and class II types were obtained from metadata supplied by the sample provider rather than from assay-based typing. Subjects who had been exposed to COVID-19, were actively infected with it, or had recovered from it provided the deeply sampled blood TCRbeta repertoires that made up the dataset. The repertoires were released in a freely available public database meant as a resource for research on the immune response to SARS-CoV-2.

As concerns this clone: Its antigen is unknown. The input lacks base qualities; no much larger clone sits a single base away.

One collaborating source in Seattle enrolled patients while the patients were actively infected and followed the patients over time throughout the course of disease. The collaborating institutions used their own protocols to collect whole blood in K2EDTA tubes. Collaborator samples were shipped for TCRbeta analysis as frozen whole blood, isolated PBMCs, or DNA extracted from either sample type. Results the study describes overall, beyond this receptor: How much clinical and demographic metadata was included differed by source and by participant, and the metadata was provided uncurated.

From the germline V gene, CDR1 is SQVTM and CDR2 is ANQGSEA. From the cysteine up to the phenylalanine, the CDR3 has a length of 13 residues. Solely the CDR3 DNA is kept, with 39 bases framed from the first base. V sheds 3 bases and J sheds 7 bases, leaving 15 bases between their ends. TCRbeta CDR3 regions were amplified from genomic DNA using the immunoSEQ Assay, a bias-controlled multiplex PCR. Concerning the study's data processing: The number of nucleated cells in each sample was estimated from the amplification of reference gene primers within the assay. To quantify the absolute abundance of each unique TCRbeta CDR3 rearrangement, sequence reads were collapsed and filtered. For each sample, productive Simpson clonality was calculated as the square root of Simpson's diversity index over productive rearrangements. The table comes from immuneACCESS by way of TCRdb, which keeps in-frame sequences with V and J called. Part of the clones is missing from these tables; in studies checked, under half for an unresolved V gene and the rest for unknown reasons. The DNA was the basis for D and trimming; V, J and clone size are from that table. The sample has about 230,000 clones on record, 85% to 90% of them singletons. The biggest ten clones account for 11% of the sample.

Recombination joined TRBV29-1 with TRBJ1-1, with the D gene uncertain. The sample consisted of peripheral blood. This receptor was obtained from a man aged 45-65 years with COVID-19, enrolled during active disease. The sequence in DNA is TGCAGCGTTGACGGGGAAAGGGTCGGTGAAGCTTTCTTT. It encodes CSVDGERVGEAFF.